These T cell receptor beta chains were read from a single sample in a study of T cell changes during pregnancy in multiple sclerosis. Produced via immunoSEQ multiplex PCR; TCRdb's table is partial and in-frame only. This table has around 88,000 clones, about 90% appearing once. Sample: peripheral blood, taken after pregnancy. The receptors originated from a female donor in good health, enrolled as a control in a pregnancy study. Each CDR3 is given with its conserved first and last residue. D genes are given only for firm matches. Size tells how often a clone was seen (once, few, many) or the class of an expanded clone, and some rows leave it out.

J: TRBJ1-2; V: TRBV5-4; D: .; size: .; DNA: TGTGCCAGCAGCTTGTCTCGGACAAACTATGGCTACACCTTC; CDR3: CASSLSRTNYGYTF
J: TRBJ1-1; V: TRBV28; D: .; size: .; DNA: TGTGCCAGCAGTGGTTCAGGTGGGAGCATGAACACTGAAGCTTTCTTT; CDR3: CASSGSGGSMNTEAFF
J: TRBJ1-1; V: TRBV4-1; D: .; size: once; DNA: TGCGCCAGCAGCCCAAGCGGAACTGAAGCTTTCTTT; CDR3: CASSPSGTEAFF
J: TRBJ1-2; V: TRBV4-1; D: .; size: once; DNA: TGCGCCAGCAGCCACTTGCAACAGGGAAATGGCTACACCTTC; CDR3: CASSHLQQGNGYTF
J: TRBJ2-6; V: TRBV5-1; D: .; size: .; DNA: TGCGCCAGCCAAGGGGGTTACGGGGCCAACGTCCTGACTTTC; CDR3: CASQGGYGANVLTF
J: TRBJ1-3; V: TRBV7-9; D: .; size: .; DNA: TGTGCCAGCAGCCAACAGGCCACCATATATTTT; CDR3: CASSQQATIYF
J: TRBJ2-7; V: TRBV6-5; D: TRBD1; size: .; DNA: TGTGCCAGCAGAAGGGGGACAGGGAGCTACGAGCAGTACTTC; CDR3: CASRRGTGSYEQYF
J: TRBJ1-2; V: TRBV9; D: .; size: .; DNA: TGTGCCAGCAGCGAGTGGGGATCTGGCGGGCATGGCTACACCTTC; CDR3: CASSEWGSGGHGYTF
J: TRBJ2-1; V: TRBV11-2; D: TRBD2; size: once; DNA: TGTGCCAGCAGCTCCCAAGGAGCGGGAGTAATGGATGAGCAGTTCTTC; CDR3: CASSSQGAGVMDEQFF
J: TRBJ2-7; V: TRBV28; D: .; size: .; DNA: TGTGCCAGCAGTTTACAGGTCCCCTACGAGCAGTACTTC; CDR3: CASSLQVPYEQYF
J: TRBJ2-1; V: TRBV28; D: TRBD2; size: .; DNA: TGTGCCAGCAGTTTAGTCGCGGGAGGGTCTTACAATGAGCAGTTCTTC; CDR3: CASSLVAGGSYNEQFF
J: TRBJ2-1; V: TRBV2; D: .; size: .; DNA: TGTGCCAGCAGTGAAATCGGGAGAGTAGATGAGCAGTTCTTC; CDR3: CASSEIGRVDEQFF
J: TRBJ1-2; V: TRBV27; D: .; size: .; DNA: TGTGCCAGCGCGCCCTTTGTTCAGGGTTTATATGGCTACACCTTC; CDR3: CASAPFVQGLYGYTF
J: TRBJ2-3; V: TRBV18; D: .; size: .; DNA: TGTGCCAGCTCACCAAGACTTGCATCGGCAGATACGCAGTATTTT; CDR3: CASSPRLASADTQYF
J: TRBJ2-2; V: TRBV28; D: .; size: once; DNA: TGTGCCAGCAGCCCCCCGAGGGGGGGGCCGACCGGGGAGCTGTTTTTT; CDR3: CASSPPRGGPTGELFF
J: TRBJ2-5; V: TRBV25-1; D: TRBD2; size: .; DNA: TGTGCCAGCAGTACGACTAGCGGTACTCAAGAGACCCAGTACTTC; CDR3: CASSTTSGTQETQYF
J: TRBJ1-5; V: TRBV5-8; D: .; size: .; DNA: TGTGCCAGCAGCCCGGCTCGGGGGTATAGCAATCAGCCCCAGCATTTT; CDR3: CASSPARGYSNQPQHF
J: TRBJ1-1; V: TRBV4-1; D: .; size: .; DNA: TGCGCCAGCAGCCAAGACTTGAACACTGAAGCTTTCTTT; CDR3: CASSQDLNTEAFF
J: TRBJ2-2; V: TRBV18; D: TRBD2; size: .; DNA: TGTGCCAGCTCCCCCGCGACTAGCCTTCGAACCGGGGAGCTGTTTTTT; CDR3: CASSPATSLRTGELFF
J: TRBJ1-5; V: TRBV6-5; D: .; size: .; DNA: TGTGCCAGCAGTGAATCTGGGGGCCAGCCCCAGCATTTT; CDR3: CASSESGGQPQHF
J: TRBJ1-5; V: TRBV6-5; D: TRBD1; size: .; DNA: TGTGCCAGTCGACAGGGGGATCAGCCCCAGCATTTT; CDR3: CASRQGDQPQHF
J: TRBJ1-2; V: TRBV2; D: .; size: once; DNA: TGTGCCAGCAGTGAAGCGCCCTCTAATGGCTACACCTTC; CDR3: CASSEAPSNGYTF
J: TRBJ2-1; V: TRBV14; D: TRBD2; size: .; DNA: TGTGCCAGCAGCCAAGGTAGTGGACTAGCCTACAATGAGCAGTTCTTC; CDR3: CASSQGSGLAYNEQFF
J: TRBJ2-7; V: TRBV5-5; D: TRBD1; size: .; DNA: TGTGCCAGCAGCTCGGCCGGGACAGGAGTGTACGAGCAGTACTTC; CDR3: CASSSAGTGVYEQYF
J: TRBJ2-7; V: TRBV28; D: TRBD2; size: .; DNA: TGTGCCAGCGAGCCTAGCGGGAGCGGGGCGGACGAGCAGTACTTC; CDR3: CASEPSGSGADEQYF
J: TRBJ2-3; V: TRBV30; D: .; size: .; DNA: TGTGCCTGGACCCTCTACCGGGGACTCCATACAGATACGCAGTATTTT; CDR3: CAWTLYRGLHTDTQYF
J: TRBJ2-5; V: TRBV5-1; D: TRBD2; size: .; DNA: TGCGCCAGCAGCACGGGACTAGCGGGAGGGCCGACCCAGTACTTC; CDR3: CASSTGLAGGPTQYF
J: TRBJ1-3; V: TRBV6-6; D: .; size: .; DNA: TGTGCCAGCCGATTAGGGGGGGCCGGCTCTGGAAACACCATATATTTT; CDR3: CASRLGGAGSGNTIYF
J: TRBJ2-7; V: TRBV9; D: TRBD2; size: .; DNA: TGTGCCAGCAGCGTAGGAGCGGGGGGGGCCTACGAGCAGTACTTC; CDR3: CASSVGAGGAYEQYF
J: TRBJ2-5; V: TRBV5-1; D: TRBD2; size: .; DNA: TGCGCCAGCAGCTTCGGGACTAGCGGGGCACAAGAGACCCAGTACTTC; CDR3: CASSFGTSGAQETQYF
J: TRBJ1-1; V: TRBV7-3; D: .; size: .; DNA: TGTGCCAGCAGCTTAACGCGGCAGACCAACACTGAAGCTTTCTTT; CDR3: CASSLTRQTNTEAFF
J: TRBJ1-3; V: TRBV7-2; D: .; size: .; DNA: TGTGCCAGCAGCTTTAGTAAAGGGGGGGGTTCGTTT; CDR3: CASSFSKGGGSF
J: TRBJ2-2; V: TRBV5-4; D: TRBD1; size: .; DNA: TGTGCCAGCAGCTTGTCTGGGACAGGGGGTACCGGGGAGCTGTTTTTT; CDR3: CASSLSGTGGTGELFF
J: TRBJ2-7; V: TRBV13; D: .; size: .; DNA: TGTGCCAGCAGCCCAGGCCCCGGGGACGAGCAGTACTTC; CDR3: CASSPGPGDEQYF
J: TRBJ1-1; V: TRBV7-8; D: .; size: .; DNA: TGTGCCAGCAGCTTAGGCGGGGCGGGGGCCCCCAACACTGAAGCTTTCTTT; CDR3: CASSLGGAGAPNTEAFF
J: TRBJ2-7; V: TRBV6-4; D: TRBD2; size: once; DNA: TGTGCCAGCAGTAGTATAGCGGGGGGCTCCTACGAGCAGTACTTC; CDR3: CASSSIAGGSYEQYF
J: TRBJ2-7; V: TRBV5-5; D: TRBD2; size: .; DNA: TGTGCCAGCAGCTTGGGGCTAGCGGGTTCCTACGAGCAGTACTTC; CDR3: CASSLGLAGSYEQYF
J: TRBJ1-1; V: TRBV28; D: .; size: .; DNA: TGTGCCAGCATGGAGCTAAATACTGAAGCTTTCTTT; CDR3: CASMELNTEAFF
J: TRBJ2-1; V: TRBV9; D: .; size: .; DNA: TGTGCCAGCAGCGTAGGGGCACTAGCCTCCTACAATGAGCAGTTCTTC; CDR3: CASSVGALASYNEQFF
J: TRBJ2-5; V: TRBV30; D: TRBD2; size: .; DNA: TGTGCCTGGAGTGTGGCCAGCGGGGTTGAAGAGACCCAGTACTTC; CDR3: CAWSVASGVEETQYF
J: TRBJ2-3; V: TRBV5-1; D: TRBD2; size: .; DNA: TGCGCCAGCACGCCGGGACTAGGTTCAGATACGCAGTATTTT; CDR3: CASTPGLGSDTQYF
J: TRBJ1-3; V: TRBV4-1; D: .; size: once; DNA: TGCGCCAGCAGCCAAGCCCCCCCAGGGTTTAGCTCTGGAAACACCATATATTTT; CDR3: CASSQAPPGFSSGNTIYF
J: TRBJ1-5; V: TRBV19; D: .; size: .; DNA: TGTGCCAGTAGTATAGGGGCGGGTCAGCCCCAGCATTTT; CDR3: CASSIGAGQPQHF
J: TRBJ2-7; V: TRBV14; D: TRBD2; size: .; DNA: TGTGCCAGCAGCCACGCCGGGGGGTCCTACGAGCAGTACTTC; CDR3: CASSHAGGSYEQYF
J: TRBJ2-7; V: TRBV28; D: .; size: .; DNA: TGTGCCAGTGGGGGGTGGTACGAGCAGTACTTC; CDR3: CASGGWYEQYF
J: TRBJ2-5; V: TRBV5-5; D: TRBD1; size: .; DNA: TGTGCCAGCAGCGCGGACGGGACAGGGCAAGAGACCCAGTACTTC; CDR3: CASSADGTGQETQYF
J: TRBJ2-1; V: TRBV5-6; D: TRBD2; size: .; DNA: TGTGCCAGCAGCTGGACTAGCGGGGGCCCCAATGAGCAGTTCTTC; CDR3: CASSWTSGGPNEQFF
J: TRBJ1-4; V: TRBV5-1; D: .; size: .; DNA: TGCGCCAGCAGCTTGGCATCTGGTCACAGGGTAGGGGAAAAACTGTTTTTT; CDR3: CASSLASGHRVGEKLFF
J: TRBJ1-2; V: TRBV6-1; D: .; size: few; DNA: TGTGCCAGCAGTGAAGGCGGTACTAACTATGGCTACACCTTC; CDR3: CASSEGGTNYGYTF
J: TRBJ1-1; V: TRBV5-1; D: .; size: .; DNA: TGCGCCAGCAGCCAACAAACTGACAGGCCGAACACTGAAGCTTTCTTT; CDR3: CASSQQTDRPNTEAFF
J: TRBJ2-7; V: TRBV7-8; D: .; size: few; DNA: TGTGCCAGCAGCCGGTCCTACGAGCAGTACTTC; CDR3: CASSRSYEQYF
J: TRBJ1-2; V: TRBV14; D: .; size: .; DNA: TGTGCCAGCAGTTCAGGGAGGGATGGCTACACCTTC; CDR3: CASSSGRDGYTF
J: TRBJ2-7; V: TRBV23-1; D: .; size: .; DNA: TGCGCCAGCAAGGAGGGACGACCGGTAGTTATACGTTACTACGAGCAGTACTTC; CDR3: CASKEGRPVVIRYYEQYF
J: TRBJ1-2; V: TRBV5-1; D: .; size: .; DNA: TGCGCCAGCAGCCTCGGGAGGAACTATGGCTACACCTTC; CDR3: CASSLGRNYGYTF
J: TRBJ2-5; V: TRBV7-8; D: TRBD2; size: .; DNA: TGTGCCAGCAGCCCAACCAAGGGGAGCGGGAGGGCCCAGTACTTC; CDR3: CASSPTKGSGRAQYF
J: TRBJ2-7; V: TRBV5-6; D: .; size: .; DNA: TGTGCCAGCAGGGGGGCCGCACTCAGCTCCTACGAGCAGTACTTC; CDR3: CASRGAALSSYEQYF
J: TRBJ1-5; V: TRBV5-8; D: TRBD1; size: many; DNA: TGTGCCAGCAGCAGAAAGGCAGGGGGTAACTATCAGCCCCAGCATTTT; CDR3: CASSRKAGGNYQPQHF
J: TRBJ2-5; V: TRBV5-6; D: .; size: .; DNA: TGTGCCTCCCATCCCCAGGGGTACCAAGAGACCCAGTACTTC; CDR3: CASHPQGYQETQYF
J: TRBJ2-5; V: TRBV18; D: .; size: .; DNA: TGTGCCAGCTCACTAAACCGCCTGGGCGGGGAGACCCAGTACTTC; CDR3: CASSLNRLGGETQYF
J: TRBJ2-7; V: TRBV2; D: .; size: .; DNA: TGTGCCGCACGGCCGAACGGGAGCCCCTCCTACGAGCAGTACTTC; CDR3: CAARPNGSPSYEQYF